One sample yielded the 19 T cell receptor beta chains listed below, sequenced in a study of T-cell reconstitution after alpha-beta-depleted transplantation in children. Unique molecular identifiers were incorporated when the TCRbeta library was constructed. MiXCR, run by TCRdb on the PCR reads, gives a single entry per CDR3 protein. The sample lists 170,000 or so distinct CDR3 sequences, approximately 6.8% occurring once. Sequenced here: PBMCs from the stem cell graft donor, sampled from the stem cell graft. Source of these receptors: a human donor who donated a stem cell graft to a child with Wiskott-Aldrich syndrome.

This clonotype was counted at least ten times. The rearrangement joins TRBV9 to TRBJ2-1; D perhaps matches TRBD2 (5 bases). Trimming pared 4 bases from V and 2 bases from J, leaving 19 bases between. The CDR3 extends over 17 amino acids. Germline CDR1 and CDR2: SGDLS and YYNGEE. As DNA, the CDR3 is TGTGCCAGCAGCCTGTTCCTGAGGAGGATGGCCTACAATGAGCAGTTCTTC. Its protein is CASSLFLRRMAYNEQFF.

The chain couples TRBV18 to TRBJ2-7; possible D gene TRBD2, 6 bases. V was pared by 1 base and J by 2 bases, with 15 bases between. This CDR3 has 16 amino acids. Germline lookup yields CDR1 KGHSH and CDR2 LQKENI. CDR3 coding DNA: TGTGCCAGCTCACCACGTCACGGGGGAGCCGCCTACGAGCAGTACTTC. Encoded protein: CASSPRHGGAAYEQYF.

This clonotype has ten or more counts. The chain uses TRBV20-1 and TRBJ1-6; D ambiguous. With 5 bases removed from V and 10 bases from J, the gap between germline ends came to 6 bases. The germline V gene has CDR1 DFQATT and CDR2 SNEGSKA (reference sequence). CDR3 size: 10 residues. CDR3 coding DNA: TGCAGTGCTGTTATGTCACCCCTCCACTTT. As protein: CSAVMSPLHF.

This clonotype was picked up many times. The V and J genes are TRBV6-5 and TRBJ1-1; D remains ambiguous. The CDR3 is 14 amino acids. V lost 5 bases and J lost 5, with 15 bases in between. Germline assignment: CDR1 MNHEY and CDR2 SVGAGI. This CDR3 is CASSPPDGVTEAFF. CDR3 in DNA: TGTGCCAGCAGTCCCCCTGACGGGGTGACTGAAGCTTTCTTT.

There are many counts of this clonotype. This chain uses TRBV20-1 with TRBJ2-5; D remains ambiguous. Trimming removed 4 bases at V and 5 bases at J, with 11 bases between. CDR3 length equals 12 residues. The germline gives CDR1 DFQATT, CDR2 SNEGSKA (reference sequence). The CDR3, as DNA: TGCAGTGCTATGGACCAATCGGAGACCCAGTACTTC. It yields the protein CSAMDQSETQYF.

The CDR3 nucleotides are TGTGCCAGCGGGGTCGGCACAGATACGCAGTATTTT. This translates into CASGVGTDTQYF. The V gene is TRBV7-9, the J gene TRBJ2-3; D is uncertain. CDR3 length: 12 residues. Germline CDR1 is SEHNR and CDR2 is FQNEAQ (reference sequence). The V end was cut by 8 bases, the J end by 1 base, with 7 bases between.

This clonotype was found many times. The gene calls are TRBV5-1 and TRBJ2-1; 13 bases agree with TRBD2. J was trimmed by 6 bases and V by 5 bases; bases with no gene match: 2. The CDR3 consists of 14 residues. Germline V CDR1 and CDR2: SGHRS, YFSETQ. The CDR3 region has the DNA TGCGCCAGCAGAACTAGCGGGGGGGCCAATGAGCAGTTCTTC. Translation gives CASRTSGGANEQFF.

This clonotype was picked up many times. The rearrangement joins TRBV4-1 to TRBJ1-6; 9 bases line up with TRBD1. This CDR3 comprises 16 residues. Germline V lookup: CDR1 MGHRA, CDR2 YSYEKL. Trimming removed 0 bases from V and 10 bases from J; junction bases left unmatched: 7. The CDR3 region is CASSQDQQGAMSPLHF. CDR3 nucleotides: TGCGCCAGCAGCCAAGATCAACAGGGGGCTATGTCACCCCTCCACTTT.

This clonotype was counted ten times or more. This rearrangement joins TRBV20-1 to TRBJ2-1; 8 bases are shared with TRBD2. CDR1 and CDR2 from the germline V gene are DFQATT and SNEGSKA (reference sequence). The V gene end was trimmed by 0 bases and the J gene end by 7 bases; junction bases not matched to a gene: 17. This CDR3 comprises 18 residues. CDR3 in DNA: TGCAGTGCTAGAGAGATGAGACCGGGGGGGGCCCTCTCGAATGAGCAGTTCTTC. Translating gives CSAREMRPGGALSNEQFF.

Concerning this clonotype: This CDR3 is missing its conserved last phenylalanine or tryptophan, likely due to a read error. DNA for the CDR3: TGTGCCAGCAGCTTCGGCAGGGGGAACACCGGGGAGCTGTTTTTA. It is translated as CASSFGRGNTGELFL. This chain uses TRBV11-3 with TRBJ2-2; D possibly corresponds to TRBD1 (6 bases). Germline loops: CDR1 SGHNT, CDR2 YENEEA. The CDR3 spans 15 residues. The V and J ends lost 3 bases and 1 base respectively, with 9 bases between them.

This clonotype has a count of ten or more. V gene TRBV10-3 combines with J gene TRBJ1-6; D gene uncertain. Germline CDR1 reads ENHRY; CDR2 reads SYGVKD. V shed 6 bases and J shed 9 bases, with 15 bases lying between them. The CDR3 extends over 14 amino acids. CDR3 in DNA: TGTGCCATCAGCCGTGACCCACGGGGTTCACCCCTCCACTTT. It encodes CAISRDPRGSPLHF.

The chain joins TRBV2 to TRBJ2-3; 9 positions match TRBD1. Germline V gives CDR1 SNHLY, CDR2 FYNNEI. CDR3 length: 13 residues. Losses at the gene ends were 3 bases for V and 5 bases for J; bases not matched to a gene: 0. Here the CDR3 reads CASSEGQGDTQYF. CDR3 sequence (DNA): TGTGCCAGCAGTGAGGGACAGGGAGATACGCAGTATTTT.

This clonotype was picked up many times. The chain is built from TRBV3-1 and TRBJ1-2; D is undetermined. The CDR3 runs 11 residues. Germline V CDR1 and CDR2: LGHDT, YNNKEL (reference sequence). Trimming shortened V by 3 bases and J by 8 bases, and 7 bases separated the two germline ends. The CDR3 DNA reads as TGTGCCAGCAGCCACGGGGAAGGCTACACCTTC. Translating gives CASSHGEGYTF.

Ten or more counts support this clonotype. The chain combines TRBV6-2 or TRBV6-3 with TRBJ2-2, with 9 bases matching TRBD1. Germline V gene lookup returns CDR1 MNHEY and CDR2 SVGEGT. The CDR3 has 15 amino acids. With V trimmed by 4 bases and J by 4 bases, 4 bases remained unmatched. The CDR3 coding sequence is TGTGCCAGCAGTTCCGAGACAGGGGGCACCGGGGAGCTGTTTTTT. Translated: CASSSETGGTGELFF.

This clonotype occurred many times. The genes are TRBV20-1 and TRBJ2-1; the match to TRBD2 covers 10 bases. The CDR3 has 17 residues. CDR1 DFQATT and CDR2 SNEGSKA come from the germline V gene (reference sequence). J was trimmed by 3 bases and V by 2 bases; bases with no gene match: 10. The CDR3 sequence: CSARNLLAGAGYNEQFF. Written as DNA, the CDR3 is TGCAGTGCTAGAAACTTGCTAGCGGGAGCGGGCTACAATGAGCAGTTCTTC.

This chain connects TRBV9 to TRBJ2-5; the D gene is possibly TRBD2 (5 bases). CDR3 length: 14 amino acids. Germline CDR1 is SGDLS and CDR2 is YYNGEE. Deletions cut 6 bases from V and 2 bases from J, with 14 bases between. DNA of the CDR3: TGTGCCAGCACCCCGAGCAGCGGACAAGAGACCCAGTACTTC. This encodes CASTPSSGQETQYF.

This clonotype has ten or more counts. This chain connects TRBV9 to TRBJ2-7; 9 nucleotides match TRBD2. The CDR3 loop spans 15 amino acids. V was clipped by 0 bases and J by 6 bases; unmatched bases: 7. Germline loops: CDR1 SGDLS, CDR2 YYNGEE. CDR3 in amino acids: CASSVVAGGPGEQYF. Here the CDR3 DNA reads TGTGCCAGCAGCGTAGTGGCGGGAGGGCCGGGCGAGCAGTACTTC.

The V call is TRBV20-1, the J call TRBJ1-1, with TRBD1 matching 7 bases. V gave up 3 bases and J gave up 4 bases; unmatched junction bases: 8. Germline CDR1 is DFQATT and CDR2 is SNEGSKA (reference sequence). CDR3 length: 14 amino acids. The CDR3 protein is CSARLAGGSTEAFF. The DNA of the CDR3 is TGCAGTGCTAGGTTGGCAGGGGGTAGCACTGAAGCTTTCTTT.

This clonotype was seen at least ten times. The V call is TRBV24-1, the J call TRBJ2-1; D is undetermined. V was cut by 3 bases and J by 7 bases, with 6 bases left in between. Germline CDR1 reads KGHDR; CDR2 reads SFDVKD. The CDR3 spans 12 residues. The CDR3 nucleotides read TGTGCCACCAGTGATCCCAATAATGAGCAGTTCTTC. Translation gives CATSDPNNEQFF.